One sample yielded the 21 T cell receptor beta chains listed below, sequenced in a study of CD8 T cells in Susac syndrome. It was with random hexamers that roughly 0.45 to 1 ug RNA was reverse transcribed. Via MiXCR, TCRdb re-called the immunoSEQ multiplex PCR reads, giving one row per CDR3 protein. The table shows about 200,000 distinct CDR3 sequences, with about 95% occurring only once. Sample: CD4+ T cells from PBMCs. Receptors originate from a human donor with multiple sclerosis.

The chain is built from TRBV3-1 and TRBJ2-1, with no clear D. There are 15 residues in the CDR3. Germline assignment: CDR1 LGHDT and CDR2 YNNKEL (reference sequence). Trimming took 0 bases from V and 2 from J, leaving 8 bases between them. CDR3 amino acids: CASSQEPVTYNEQFF. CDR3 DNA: TGTGCCAGCAGCCAAGAGCCCGTAACCTACAATGAGCAGTTCTTC.

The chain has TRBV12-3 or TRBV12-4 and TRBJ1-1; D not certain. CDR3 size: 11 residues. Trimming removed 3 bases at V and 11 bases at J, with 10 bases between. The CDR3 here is CASSFIGDAFF. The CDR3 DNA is TGTGCCAGCAGTTTTATCGGTGACGCTTTCTTT.

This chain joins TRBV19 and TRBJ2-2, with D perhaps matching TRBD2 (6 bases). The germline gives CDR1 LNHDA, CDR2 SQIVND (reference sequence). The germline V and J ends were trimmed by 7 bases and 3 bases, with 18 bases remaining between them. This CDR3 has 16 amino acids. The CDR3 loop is CASKRRGREDTGELFF. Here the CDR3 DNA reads TGTGCCAGTAAGAGGCGGGGCAGGGAGGACACCGGGGAGCTGTTTTTT. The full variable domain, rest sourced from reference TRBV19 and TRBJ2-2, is DGGITQSPKYLFRKEGQNVTLSCEQNLNHDAMYWYRQDPGQGLRLIYYSQIVNDFQKGDIAEGYSVSREKKESFPLTVTSAQKNPTAFYLCASKRRGREDTGELFFGEGSRLTVL.

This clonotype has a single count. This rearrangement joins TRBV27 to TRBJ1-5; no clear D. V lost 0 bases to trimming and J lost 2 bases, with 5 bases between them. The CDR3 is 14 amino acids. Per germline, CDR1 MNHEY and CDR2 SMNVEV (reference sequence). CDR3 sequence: CASSLSRGNQPQHF. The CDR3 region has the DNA TGTGCCAGCAGTTTATCGAGGGGCAATCAGCCCCAGCATTTT.

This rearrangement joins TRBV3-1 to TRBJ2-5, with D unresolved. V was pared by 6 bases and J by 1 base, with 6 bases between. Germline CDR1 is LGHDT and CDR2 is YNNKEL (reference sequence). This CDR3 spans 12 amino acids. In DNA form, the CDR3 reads TGTGCCAGCAGTCCCCTCCAAGAGACCCAGTACTTC. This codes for CASSPLQETQYF.

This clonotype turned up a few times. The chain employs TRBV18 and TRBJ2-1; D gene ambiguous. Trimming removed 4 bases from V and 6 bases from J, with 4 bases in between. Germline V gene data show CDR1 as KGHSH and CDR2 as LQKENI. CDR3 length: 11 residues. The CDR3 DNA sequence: TGTGCCAGCTCACTATCCAATGAGCAGTTCTTC. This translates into CASSLSNEQFF.

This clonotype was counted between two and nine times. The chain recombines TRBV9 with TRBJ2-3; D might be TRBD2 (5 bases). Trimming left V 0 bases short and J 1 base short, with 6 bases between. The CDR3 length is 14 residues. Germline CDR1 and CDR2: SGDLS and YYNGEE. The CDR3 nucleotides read TGTGCCAGCAGCGTAGTTAGCGGCACAGATACGCAGTATTTT. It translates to CASSVVSGTDTQYF.

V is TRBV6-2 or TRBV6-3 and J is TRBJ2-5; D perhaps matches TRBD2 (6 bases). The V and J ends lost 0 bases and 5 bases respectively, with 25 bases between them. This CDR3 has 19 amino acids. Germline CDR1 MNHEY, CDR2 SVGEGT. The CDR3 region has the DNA TGTGCCAGCAGTTACTCGCGTCCTCGTCCAGGGAGGCGCATGGAGACCCAGTACTTC. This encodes CASSYSRPRPGRRMETQYF.

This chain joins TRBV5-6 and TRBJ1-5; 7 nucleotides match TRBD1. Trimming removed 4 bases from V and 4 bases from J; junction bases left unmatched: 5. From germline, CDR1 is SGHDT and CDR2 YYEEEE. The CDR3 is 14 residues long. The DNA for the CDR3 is TGTGCCAGCAGCCGCGACAGGGCAAATCAGCCCCAGCATTTT. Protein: CASSRDRANQPQHF.

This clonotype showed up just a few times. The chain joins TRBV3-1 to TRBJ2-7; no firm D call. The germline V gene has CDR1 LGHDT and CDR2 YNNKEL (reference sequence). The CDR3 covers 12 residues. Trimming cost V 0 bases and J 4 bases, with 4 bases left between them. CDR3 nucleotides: TGTGCCAGCAGCCAAGATAAGTACGAGCAGTACTTC. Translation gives CASSQDKYEQYF.

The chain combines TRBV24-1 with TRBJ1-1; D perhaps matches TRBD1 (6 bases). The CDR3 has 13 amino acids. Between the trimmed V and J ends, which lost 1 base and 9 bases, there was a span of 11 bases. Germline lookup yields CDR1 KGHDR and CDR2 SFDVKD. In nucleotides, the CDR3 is TGTGCCACCAGTGATTTCGAAGGACAGAAAGCTTTCTTT. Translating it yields CATSDFEGQKAFF.

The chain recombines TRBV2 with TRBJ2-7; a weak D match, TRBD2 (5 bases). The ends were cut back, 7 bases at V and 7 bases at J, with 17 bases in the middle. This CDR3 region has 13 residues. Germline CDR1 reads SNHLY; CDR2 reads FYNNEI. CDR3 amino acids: CASMRTPILEQYF. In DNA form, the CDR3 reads TGTGCCAGCATGCGGACTCCGATTTTGGAGCAGTACTTC.

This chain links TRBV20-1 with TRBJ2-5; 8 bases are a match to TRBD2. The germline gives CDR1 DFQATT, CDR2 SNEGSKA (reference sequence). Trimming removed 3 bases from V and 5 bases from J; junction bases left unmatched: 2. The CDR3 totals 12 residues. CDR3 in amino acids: CSASKRGETQYF. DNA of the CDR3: TGCAGTGCTAGCAAGCGGGGGGAGACCCAGTACTTC.

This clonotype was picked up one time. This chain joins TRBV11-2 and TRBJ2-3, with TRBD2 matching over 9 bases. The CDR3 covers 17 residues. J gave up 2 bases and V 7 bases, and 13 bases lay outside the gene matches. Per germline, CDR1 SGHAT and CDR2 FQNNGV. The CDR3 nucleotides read TGTGCCAGCACCCCAGCGGGAGGTGTAAGAGCCACAGATACGCAGTATTTT. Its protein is CASTPAGGVRATDTQYF.

The CDR3 bases are TGCAGTGCATTAGACAGGGCAGATACGCAGTATTTT. This codes for CSALDRADTQYF. This rearrangement joins TRBV20-1 to TRBJ2-3; 7 bases map to TRBD1. CDR3 length: 12 amino acids. The ends lost 6 bases at V and 4 bases at J; junction bases unmatched: 4. Germline V lookup: CDR1 DFQATT, CDR2 SNEGSKA (reference sequence).

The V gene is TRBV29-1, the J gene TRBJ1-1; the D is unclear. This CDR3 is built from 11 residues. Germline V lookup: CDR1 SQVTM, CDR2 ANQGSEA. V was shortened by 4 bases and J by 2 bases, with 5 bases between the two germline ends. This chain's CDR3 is CSVAENTEAFF. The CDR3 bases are TGCAGCGTTGCAGAAAACACTGAAGCTTTCTTT.

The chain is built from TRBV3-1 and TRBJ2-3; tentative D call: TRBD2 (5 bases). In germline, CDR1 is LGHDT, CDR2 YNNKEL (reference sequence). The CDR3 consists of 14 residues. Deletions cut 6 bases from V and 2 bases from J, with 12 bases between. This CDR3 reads CASSPSEATDTQYF. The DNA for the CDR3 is TGTGCCAGCAGTCCATCGGAGGCCACAGATACGCAGTATTTT.

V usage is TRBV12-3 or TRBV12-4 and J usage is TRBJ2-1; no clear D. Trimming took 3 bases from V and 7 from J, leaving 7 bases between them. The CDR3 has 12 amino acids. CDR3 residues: CASSFRANEQFF. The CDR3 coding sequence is TGTGCCAGCAGTTTCAGAGCGAATGAGCAGTTCTTC.

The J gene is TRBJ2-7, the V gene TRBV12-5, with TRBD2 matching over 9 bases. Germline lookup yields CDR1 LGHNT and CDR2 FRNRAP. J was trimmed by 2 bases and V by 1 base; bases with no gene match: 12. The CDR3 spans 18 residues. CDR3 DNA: TGTGCTAGTGGTTTGGACCCCCCTGTAGCGGGGGCCCCCTACGAGCAGTACTTC. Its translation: CASGLDPPVAGAPYEQYF.

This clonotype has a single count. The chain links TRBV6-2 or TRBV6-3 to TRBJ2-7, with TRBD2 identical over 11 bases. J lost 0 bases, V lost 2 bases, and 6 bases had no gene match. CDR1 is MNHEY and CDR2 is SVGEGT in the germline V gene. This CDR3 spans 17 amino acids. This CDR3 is CASSYPGTSGPSYEQYF. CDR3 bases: TGTGCCAGCAGTTACCCGGGGACTAGCGGCCCCTCCTACGAGCAGTACTTC.

The CDR3 DNA reads as TGTGCCACCAGCAGAGATAGAGGAGGAGCTACAGATACGCAGTATTTT. Translated, it gives CATSRDRGGATDTQYF. The chain recombines TRBV15 with TRBJ2-3; D perhaps matches TRBD2 (5 bases). Trimming removed 0 bases at V and 3 bases at J, with 13 bases between. Germline V gene sequence: CDR1 LNHNV, CDR2 YYDKDF (reference sequence). This CDR3 has 16 amino acids. Complete variable domain (other parts from reference TRBV15 and TRBJ2-3): DAMVIQNPRYQVTQFGKPVTLSCSQTLNHNVMYWYQQKSSQAPKLLFHYYDKDFNNEADTPDNFQSRRPNTSFCFLDIRSPGLGDTAMYLCATSRDRGGATDTQYFGPGTRLTVL.